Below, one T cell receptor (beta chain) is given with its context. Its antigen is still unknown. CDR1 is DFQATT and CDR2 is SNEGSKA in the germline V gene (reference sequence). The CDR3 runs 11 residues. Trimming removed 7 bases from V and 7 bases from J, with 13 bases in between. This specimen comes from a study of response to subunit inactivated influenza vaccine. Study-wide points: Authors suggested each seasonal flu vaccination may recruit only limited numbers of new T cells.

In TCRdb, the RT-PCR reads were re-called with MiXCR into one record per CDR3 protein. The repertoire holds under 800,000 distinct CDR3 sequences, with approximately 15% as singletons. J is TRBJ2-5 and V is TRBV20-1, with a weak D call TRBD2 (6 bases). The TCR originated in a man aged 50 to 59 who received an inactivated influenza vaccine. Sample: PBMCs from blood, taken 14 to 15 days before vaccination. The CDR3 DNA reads TGCAGTGGCGGGACTTTCGGGACCCAGTACTTC. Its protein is CSGGTFGTQYF.